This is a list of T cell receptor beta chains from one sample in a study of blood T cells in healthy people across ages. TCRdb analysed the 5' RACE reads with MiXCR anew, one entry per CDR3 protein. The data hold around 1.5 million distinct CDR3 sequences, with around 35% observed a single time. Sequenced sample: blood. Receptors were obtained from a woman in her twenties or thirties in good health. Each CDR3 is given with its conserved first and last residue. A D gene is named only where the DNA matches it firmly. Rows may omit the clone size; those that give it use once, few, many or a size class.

DNA: TGTGCCAGCAGTACCCCTGAGCAGGGGAAAAACTATGGCTACACCTTC
CDR3: CASSTPEQGKNYGYTF
D: -
V: TRBV28
J: TRBJ1-2
size: -

DNA: TGTGCAGCAAGGAGGCACGAGCAGTACTTC
CDR3: CAARRHEQYF
D: -
V: TRBV11-2
J: TRBJ2-7
size: -

DNA: TGCAGTGCAGGACAGGGGGTGAGCTATGGCTACACCTTC
CDR3: CSAGQGVSYGYTF
D: TRBD1
V: TRBV20-1
J: TRBJ1-2
size: -

DNA: TGCGCCAGCAGCCACGAACCTCACCTGCAGAGGAGCGCAGATACGCAGTATTTT
CDR3: CASSHEPHLQRSADTQYF
D: -
V: TRBV5-1
J: TRBJ2-3
size: -

DNA: TGTGCCAGTAGCGGAGGCGGGGCCTACAATGAGCAGTTCTTC
CDR3: CASSGGGAYNEQFF
D: -
V: TRBV9
J: TRBJ2-1
size: -

DNA: TGTGCCAGCAGTGGTGTCGGGACGTACCAAGAGACCCAGTACTTC
CDR3: CASSGVGTYQETQYF
D: -
V: TRBV2
J: TRBJ2-5
size: few

DNA: TGTGCCGGGGACAGGGGGGGCTATGGCTACACCTTC
CDR3: CAGDRGGYGYTF
D: TRBD1
V: TRBV30
J: TRBJ1-2
size: few

DNA: TGTGCCAGCAGCCAGCGGGACAGGGGTACCTACGAGCAGTACTTC
CDR3: CASSQRDRGTYEQYF
D: TRBD1
V: TRBV3-1
J: TRBJ2-7
size: few

DNA: TGTGCCAGCAGCCAAAAACGTCAAGCCGAGCAGTACTTC
CDR3: CASSQKRQAEQYF
D: -
V: TRBV3-1
J: TRBJ2-7
size: -

DNA: TGCGCCAGCAGCTTGTCCTGGACAGGGACGACCTACGAGCAGTACTTC
CDR3: CASSLSWTGTTYEQYF
D: TRBD1
V: TRBV5-1
J: TRBJ2-7
size: once

DNA: TGTGCCAGCAGCAGTGAGGGGATGGGCCGATACGAGCAGTACTTC
CDR3: CASSSEGMGRYEQYF
D: -
V: TRBV11-2
J: TRBJ2-7
size: -

DNA: TGCGCCAACAGTTCTGAAACGCGCGGCGAGCAGTACTTC
CDR3: CANSSETRGEQYF
D: -
V: TRBV2
J: TRBJ2-7
size: -

DNA: TGTGCCAGCAGCACACTAGCGGCGAGCTCCTACAATGAGCGGTTCTTC
CDR3: CASSTLAASSYNERFF
D: TRBD2
V: TRBV12-3/TRBV12-4
J: TRBJ2-1
size: -

DNA: TGTGCCAGCAGCTTATTGGGTTTCGGTTACAATGAGCAGTTCTTC
CDR3: CASSLLGFGYNEQFF
D: -
V: TRBV7-2
J: TRBJ2-1
size: few

DNA: TGTGCCAGCAGCTACACACGGGCGGGAGATACGCAGTATTTT
CDR3: CASSYTRAGDTQYF
D: -
V: TRBV6-5
J: TRBJ2-3
size: -

DNA: TGCGCCAGCAGCAAGGGACAGGGTGCGGGTAATGAAAAACGGTTTTTT
CDR3: CASSKGQGAGNEKRFF
D: TRBD1
V: TRBV5-1
J: TRBJ1-4
size: -

DNA: TGCAGTGCTAAACGACTAGCGGGGGACTACAATGAGCAGTTCTTC
CDR3: CSAKRLAGDYNEQFF
D: TRBD2
V: TRBV20-1
J: TRBJ2-1
size: -

DNA: TGTGCCAGCAGCGTAGACCTCCCTTACGGGAGGGTGACGTCCGAGCAGTACTTC
CDR3: CASSVDLPYGRVTSEQYF
D: TRBD2
V: TRBV9
J: TRBJ2-7
size: few

DNA: TGTGCCAGCAGTTGGGCATCCACTCGCTACGAGCAGTACTTC
CDR3: CASSWASTRYEQYF
D: -
V: TRBV6-5
J: TRBJ2-7
size: many

DNA: TGTGCCAGCAGACGAGAGGGGTTGGCAAACACTGAAGCTTTCTTT
CDR3: CASRREGLANTEAFF
D: -
V: TRBV7-9
J: TRBJ1-1
size: -

DNA: TGCAGTGCTAGATCGACTAGCGGGCCCCCCACAGATACGCAGTATTTT
CDR3: CSARSTSGPPTDTQYF
D: TRBD2
V: TRBV20-1
J: TRBJ2-3
size: -

DNA: TGTGCCAGCAGCTCCCAGACAGGGAGAGGCTCACCCCTCCACTTT
CDR3: CASSSQTGRGSPLHF
D: TRBD1
V: TRBV7-3
J: TRBJ1-6
size: -

DNA: TGTGCCAGCAGTTTAATGGGCGGGAGGGATACGCAGTATTTT
CDR3: CASSLMGGRDTQYF
D: TRBD2
V: TRBV27
J: TRBJ2-3
size: -

DNA: TGTGCCAGCAGTTTATCTCCCTCGGGCAGGGGCCGCGGCTACACCTTC
CDR3: CASSLSPSGRGRGYTF
D: -
V: TRBV27
J: TRBJ1-2
size: few

DNA: TGTGCCAGCAGCAACTATTACGGGGGGGCCCGGGAGACCCAGTACTTC
CDR3: CASSNYYGGARETQYF
D: TRBD2
V: TRBV7-9
J: TRBJ2-5
size: few

DNA: TGTGCCAGCAGCCGAGCCGGGACTAGCGGGGTCTACTCCTACGAGCAGTACTTC
CDR3: CASSRAGTSGVYSYEQYF
D: TRBD2
V: TRBV4-2
J: TRBJ2-7
size: -

DNA: TGTGCCGTCGATGGAGGAGATCCTAACTATGGCTACACCTTC
CDR3: CAVDGGDPNYGYTF
D: -
V: TRBV10-3
J: TRBJ1-2
size: few

DNA: TGTGCCAGCTTCTCCCAGGCCTCCTACGAGCAGTACTTC
CDR3: CASFSQASYEQYF
D: -
V: TRBV18
J: TRBJ2-7
size: -

DNA: TGCAGGGCTTACAGGGGGTCCGCCGAGCAGTACTTC
CDR3: CRAYRGSAEQYF
D: TRBD1
V: TRBV20-1
J: TRBJ2-7
size: -

DNA: TGTGCCAGCAGCACTTGGGACAGGGGTGTTGAAGGGGCCAACGTCCTGACTTTC
CDR3: CASSTWDRGVEGANVLTF
D: TRBD1
V: TRBV7-6
J: TRBJ2-6
size: many

DNA: TGTGCCAGCAGCTTAACCGGGACCTACAAGGAGCAGTTCTTC
CDR3: CASSLTGTYKEQFF
D: -
V: TRBV7-3
J: TRBJ2-1
size: -

DNA: TGTGCCAGCAGTGAAGAAGAGGGGCCCAACACTGAAGCTTTCTTT
CDR3: CASSEEEGPNTEAFF
D: -
V: TRBV6-1
J: TRBJ1-1
size: -

DNA: TGTGCCACCAGTGATTTAGAGGGGACAGGCACAGATACGCAGTATTTT
CDR3: CATSDLEGTGTDTQYF
D: TRBD1
V: TRBV24-1
J: TRBJ2-3
size: -

DNA: TGTGCCTGGAGTGTACAGAGGCTCGGTGGCTACACCTTC
CDR3: CAWSVQRLGGYTF
D: -
V: TRBV30
J: TRBJ1-2
size: -

DNA: TGTGCCAGCAGCTATCTAGGGGGAAGCGCCGAGCAGTTCTTC
CDR3: CASSYLGGSAEQFF
D: -
V: TRBV7-9
J: TRBJ2-1
size: -

DNA: TGTGCCATCAGTGAGTCGAGACCCCTAGCGGCCTACCAAGAGACCCAGTACTTC
CDR3: CAISESRPLAAYQETQYF
D: TRBD2
V: TRBV10-3
J: TRBJ2-5
size: -

DNA: TGCAGCGTTCGACTAGCGGGAAATGAGCAGTTCTTC
CDR3: CSVRLAGNEQFF
D: TRBD2
V: TRBV29-1
J: TRBJ2-1
size: -

DNA: TGTGCCAGCAGCTCGGGACCGTCCGAGGGGTACGAGCAGTACTTC
CDR3: CASSSGPSEGYEQYF
D: -
V: TRBV7-8
J: TRBJ2-7
size: -

DNA: TGCAGTGCTACCCGGGGGGACAGTTCGGCCAACGAGCAGTACTTC
CDR3: CSATRGDSSANEQYF
D: -
V: TRBV20-1
J: TRBJ2-7
size: -

DNA: TGTGCCAGCAGTTTCCCCGAATCCATCACCCAGTATTTT
CDR3: CASSFPESITQYF
D: -
V: TRBV27
J: TRBJ2-3
size: few

DNA: TGTGCCAGCAGCCAAGGGGGGGTCTCCTACAATGAGCAGTTCTTC
CDR3: CASSQGGVSYNEQFF
D: -
V: TRBV4-2
J: TRBJ2-1
size: many

DNA: TGTGCCAGCAGCGCCCAACGAGGCTATGGCTACACCTTC
CDR3: CASSAQRGYGYTF
D: -
V: TRBV9
J: TRBJ1-2
size: -

DNA: TGTGCCAGCAGCTTACCCCAGGGGGGTGCGGGTGACTACGAGCAGTACTTC
CDR3: CASSLPQGGAGDYEQYF
D: -
V: TRBV7-6
J: TRBJ2-7
size: -

DNA: TGTGCCAGCAGACCCGGGACTCGATACAATGAGCAGTTCTTC
CDR3: CASRPGTRYNEQFF
D: -
V: TRBV12-3/TRBV12-4
J: TRBJ2-1
size: -

DNA: TGTGCCAGCTCACCACCGGTGGCCTACGAGCAGTACTTC
CDR3: CASSPPVAYEQYF
D: -
V: TRBV18
J: TRBJ2-7
size: few

DNA: TGTGCCTGGAGTATCGCCGGGACATCTGGCGGCTACACCTTC
CDR3: CAWSIAGTSGGYTF
D: -
V: TRBV30
J: TRBJ1-2
size: -

DNA: TGTGCCAGCAGCTTAGTTCGACGGGGCAATGAGCAGTTCTTC
CDR3: CASSLVRRGNEQFF
D: -
V: TRBV7-9
J: TRBJ2-1
size: few

DNA: TGTGCCAGCAGCTTAGCGTTGGCGGACACAGATACGCAGTATTTT
CDR3: CASSLALADTDTQYF
D: -
V: TRBV11-2
J: TRBJ2-3
size: few

DNA: TGCAGTGCTAGGGGCACTTATAGCTCCTACAATGAGCAGTTCTTC
CDR3: CSARGTYSSYNEQFF
D: -
V: TRBV20-1
J: TRBJ2-1
size: -

DNA: TGCAGTGCTAGTCGGGGGGCTGGTCAGCCCCAGCATTTT
CDR3: CSASRGAGQPQHF
D: -
V: TRBV20-1
J: TRBJ1-5
size: -

DNA: TGTGCCAGCCCCCGGGGGGGTTCTTACACTGAAGCTTTCTTT
CDR3: CASPRGGSYTEAFF
D: -
V: TRBV6-1
J: TRBJ1-1
size: few

DNA: TGTGCCACCAAGGACCCGGTTTTTGGCTACACCTTC
CDR3: CATKDPVFGYTF
D: -
V: TRBV28
J: TRBJ1-2
size: -

DNA: TGTGCCAGCAGCCAAGGGCCACATGAGCAGTTCTTC
CDR3: CASSQGPHEQFF
D: -
V: TRBV3-1
J: TRBJ2-1
size: few

DNA: TGTGCCAGCAGTTTATATGCGGGCCAAACCACAGATACGCAGTATTTT
CDR3: CASSLYAGQTTDTQYF
D: -
V: TRBV28
J: TRBJ2-3
size: -

DNA: TGTGCCAGCAGCCCGACTAGCGGGGGGGCATATGAGCAGTTCTTC
CDR3: CASSPTSGGAYEQFF
D: TRBD2
V: TRBV7-9
J: TRBJ2-1
size: many

DNA: TGTGCCAGCAGCAGGCAACAGGGCTCCTACAATGAGCAGTTCTTC
CDR3: CASSRQQGSYNEQFF
D: -
V: TRBV5-6
J: TRBJ2-1
size: -

DNA: TGTGCCAGCAGCTCCACCAAGGGGGAGATGAGAAATTCACCCCTCCACTTT
CDR3: CASSSTKGEMRNSPLHF
D: -
V: TRBV5-5
J: TRBJ1-6
size: few